This T cell receptor (beta chain) appears in the sequencing data of a study of T cells in Graves' hyperthyroidism and ophthalmopathy. Findings and caveats of the study: Clonotypes that were expanded in thyroid above 0.001 mostly appeared in blood too.

This clonotype has just a few counts. Its antigen is unidentified. Across 18 months, stable Graves' hyperthyroidism was marked by no progression to ophthalmopathy. Hyperthyroidism had been newly diagnosed in patients aged 18 to 65, and its duration was under 2 months. Regions amplified from RNA transcripts were the TCR beta CDR3 regions. Using the HTBI primer set, a first-round RT-PCR was run on the TCR CDR3. TCRdb re-derived calls from the multiplex PCR reads in MiXCR, one entry per CDR3 protein. The table has 500,000 to 750,000 distinct CDR3 sequences, under 60% seen once. What was sequenced was peripheral blood or thyroid tissue (not recorded which). This TCR was recovered from a young woman with Graves' hyperthyroidism.

CDR3 DNA: TGCGCCAGCAGCTTGGAGAGCAGGGAGACCCAGTACTTC. Amino acids: CASSLESRETQYF. The chain recombines TRBV5-1 with TRBJ2-5; no definite D call. V was clipped by 0 bases and J by 5 bases, with 8 bases between them. This CDR3 has 13 residues. Germline V gene sequence: CDR1 SGHRS, CDR2 YFSETQ.